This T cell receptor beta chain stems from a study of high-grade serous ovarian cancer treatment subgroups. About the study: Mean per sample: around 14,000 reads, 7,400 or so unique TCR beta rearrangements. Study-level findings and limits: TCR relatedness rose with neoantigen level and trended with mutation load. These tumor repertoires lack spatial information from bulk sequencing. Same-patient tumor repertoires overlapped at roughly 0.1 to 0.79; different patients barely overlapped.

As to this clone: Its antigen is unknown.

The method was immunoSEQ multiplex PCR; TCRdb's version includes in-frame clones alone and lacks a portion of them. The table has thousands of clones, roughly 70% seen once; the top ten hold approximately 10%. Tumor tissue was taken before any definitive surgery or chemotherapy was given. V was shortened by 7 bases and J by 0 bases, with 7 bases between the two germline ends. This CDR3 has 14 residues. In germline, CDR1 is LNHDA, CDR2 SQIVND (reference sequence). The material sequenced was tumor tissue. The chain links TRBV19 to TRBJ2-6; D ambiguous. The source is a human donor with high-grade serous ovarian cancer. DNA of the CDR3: TGTGCCAGTAAAGTCGACTCTGGGGCCAACGTCCTGACTTTC. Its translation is CASKVDSGANVLTF.